This T cell receptor beta chain was profiled in a study of blood T cell repertoires in COVID-19. Turning to the study itself: Samples taken during acute and convalescent COVID-19 were collected in the United States, Italy and Spain. Sources were T cells, B-cell-depleted T cells, or PBMCs; the material itself was cDNA or gDNA.

Under the authors' procedure: The assay estimated nucleated cells by amplifying reference gene primers. Sequencing used immunoSEQ multiplex PCR; TCRdb keeps in-frame clones, though not all of them. D and trimming come from the DNA, and the V and J calls and clone size come from that table. The sample gives around 72,000 clones, roughly 84% of which show up once; under 6% is in the top ten. The receptor was derived from a woman aged 55-69 years with acute or convalescent COVID-19. Sequenced material: peripheral blood.

The CDR3 bases are TGTGCCAGCAGCCAAGGACAGGGTATTGAGGGCTACACCTTC. Its translation is CASSQGQGIEGYTF. This sequence joins TRBV3-1 (or the pseudogene TRBV3-2) and TRBJ1-2, with 7 bases that match TRBD1. V gave up 1 base and J gave up 8 bases; unmatched junction bases: 7. The CDR3 totals 14 residues. Looked up from germline, CDR1 is LGHDT and CDR2 is YNNKEL (reference sequence).